This TCR beta chain was identified during a study of T-cell memory formation after mild COVID-19. One entry per CDR3 protein, called by TCRdb with MiXCR from the 5' RACE reads. The table records around 340,000 distinct CDR3 sequences, 10% to 15% of them present only once. Findings and limits, study-wide: The study found contracting CD4+ clones mainly in CM and EM and contracting CD8+ clones in EMRA. Several responding clones turned up in pre-infection memory, indicating that cross-reactive memory may have taken part. Clones contracting over day 15 to 85 were CD4/CD8 balanced, with later expanders leaning CD4+.

On this clonotype: Antigen: not known.

J was trimmed by 3 bases and V by 0 bases; bases with no gene match: 5. CDR3 length: 16 amino acids. Germline values: CDR1 SGHNT, CDR2 YYREEE (reference sequence). Sequenced material: PBMCs or a T cell subset sorted from them (not recorded which). The V gene is TRBV5-4, the J gene TRBJ2-3; 9 bases agree with TRBD1. This TCR came from a young man who had mild COVID-19 (a few samples of this study predate the infection). Cell type and time point are not known. CDR3 nucleotide sequence: TGTGCCAGCAGCTTGGTGGGGACAGGGTGGACAGATACGCAGTATTTT. This encodes CASSLVGTGWTDTQYF.